The 26 T cell receptor beta chains listed next were all sequenced from one sample in a study of blood T cell repertoires in COVID-19 (dated by TCRdb to about 2020). The library was produced with the immunoSEQ multiplex PCR assay. TCRdb re-hosts the immuneACCESS table, in-frame sequences only. Its copies lack some clones; in the studies checked, an unresolved V gene accounts for under half of them, and the cause for the rest is not known. This sample holds about 140,000 clones; 85% to 90% were observed only once. Roughly 4% of the sample belongs to the ten largest clones. The source material was peripheral blood. Every receptor here comes from a woman aged 40 to 50 with acute or convalescent COVID-19.

V gene TRBV29-1 combines with J gene TRBJ2-7; 9 bases agree with TRBD1. The CDR3 runs to 15 residues. The germline gives CDR1 SQVTM, CDR2 ANQGSEA. The junction had 11 bases not matched to a gene; V was cut back by 6 bases and J by 2 bases. In nucleotides, the CDR3 is TGCAGCGTCATCCGACAGGGGGAAAGGGCCTACGAGCAGTACTTC. Residues: CSVIRQGERAYEQYF.

The genes are TRBV7-9 and TRBJ2-2; D gene uncertain. Trimming left V 4 bases short and J 2 bases short, with 8 bases between. The V gene's germline CDR1 is SEHNR and CDR2 FQNEAQ (reference sequence). This CDR3 has 14 amino acids. CDR3 protein: CASSSQENTGELFF. In DNA form, the CDR3 reads TGTGCCAGCAGCTCCCAGGAAAACACCGGGGAGCTGTTTTTT.

V gene TRBV10-3 combines with J gene TRBJ2-7, with D possibly TRBD1 on 7 matching bases. From germline, CDR1 is ENHRY and CDR2 SYGVKD. This CDR3 comprises 13 residues. The V end lost 11 bases, the J end lost 1 base, and 15 bases lay between the germline ends. The CDR3 DNA sequence: TGTGCCGTCTTGCAGGGGGGATCCTACGAGCAGTACTTC. Amino acids: CAVLQGGSYEQYF.

The chain is built from TRBV7-9 and TRBJ2-1; 9 nucleotides align to TRBD1. The germline V gene encodes CDR1 SEHNR and CDR2 FQNEAQ (reference sequence). V was clipped by 5 bases and J by 5 bases; unmatched bases: 4. CDR3 length: 14 amino acids. CDR3 amino acids: CASSTTGGNNEQFF. In DNA, the CDR3 is TGTGCCAGCAGCACGACAGGGGGGAACAATGAGCAGTTCTTC.

There are a few counts of this clone. The V gene is TRBV23-1, the J gene TRBJ2-3, with D perhaps matching TRBD1 (6 bases). TRBV23-1 is an open reading frame whose function is uncertain. V shed 8 bases and J shed 5 bases, with 14 bases lying between them. The CDR3 is made up of 13 amino acids. For the CDR3, the DNA is TGCGCCAGCTGGACAGCCGTGGGAGATACGCAGTATTTT. Protein sequence: CASWTAVGDTQYF.

This chain connects TRBV12-5 to TRBJ2-7; D remains unclear. CDR1 LGHNT and CDR2 FRNRAP come from the germline V gene. The V end lost 3 bases, the J end lost 0 bases, and 9 bases lay between the germline ends. This CDR3 is 14 amino acids long. DNA for the CDR3: TGTGCTAGTGGTTTTTTCCTGAGCTCCTACGAGCAGTACTTC. As protein: CASGFFLSSYEQYF.

The rearrangement joins TRBV10-3 to TRBJ1-2; D is uncertain. CDR3 length: 11 residues. V was pared by 8 bases and J by 7 bases, with 11 bases between. Germline V gene lookup returns CDR1 ENHRY and CDR2 SYGVKD. As DNA, the CDR3 is TGTGCCATCCTGCACTCCGCTGGCTACACCTTC. This codes for CAILHSAGYTF.

This clone was seen only once. The rearrangement uses TRBV5-4 and TRBJ2-3; D is perhaps TRBD2 (5 bases). Germline V gene lookup returns CDR1 SGHNT and CDR2 YYREEE (reference sequence). This CDR3 has 15 amino acids. V lost 1 base, J lost 4 bases, and 13 bases lay in between. The CDR3 loop reads CASSLRGVWADTQYF. As DNA, the CDR3 is TGTGCCAGCAGCTTGCGGGGAGTTTGGGCAGATACGCAGTATTTT.

The V and J genes are TRBV6-2 or TRBV6-3 and TRBJ2-1; TRBD2 is a possible D gene (6 bases). V lost 5 bases, J lost 6 bases, and 11 bases lay in between. Looked up from germline, CDR1 is MNHEY and CDR2 is SVGEGT. The CDR3 has 13 amino acids. CDR3 residues: CASSPWDFNEQFF. The DNA of the CDR3 is TGTGCCAGCAGTCCCTGGGACTTCAATGAGCAGTTCTTC.

The J gene is TRBJ1-5, the V gene TRBV11-2; D gene uncertain. CDR1 and CDR2 from the germline V gene are SGHAT and FQNNGV. V was pared by 2 bases and J by 6 bases, with 8 bases between. The CDR3 runs 13 residues. The CDR3 loop reads CASSLSTGQPQHF. The CDR3 DNA is TGTGCCAGCAGCTTATCTACTGGTCAGCCCCAGCATTTT. Full variable domain (remainder filled in from reference TRBV11-2 and TRBJ1-5): EAGVAQSPRYKIIEKRQSVAFWCNPISGHATLYWYQQILGQGPKLLIQFQNNGVVDDSQLPKDRFSAERLKGVDSTLKIQPAKLEDSAVYLCASSLSTGQPQHFGDGTRLSIL.

This sequence joins TRBV18 and TRBJ2-7; 11 positions match TRBD2. CDR3 length: 14 amino acids. After removal of 7 bases from V and 6 bases from J, the junction contained 8 bases not matched to a gene. Germline V gene sequence: CDR1 KGHSH, CDR2 LQKENI. The CDR3 bases are TGTGCCAGCTTACTAGCGGGAGAGGGGCGCGAGCAGTACTTC. As protein: CASLLAGEGREQYF.

This sequence joins TRBV19 and TRBJ2-2, with D possibly TRBD2 on 5 matching bases. Germline assignment: CDR1 LNHDA and CDR2 SQIVND (reference sequence). This CDR3 has 16 residues. Trimming removed 3 bases from V and 3 bases from J, with 14 bases in between. The CDR3 loop reads CASSMFGVVDTGELFF. Written as DNA, the CDR3 is TGTGCCAGTAGTATGTTCGGGGTTGTTGACACCGGGGAGCTGTTTTTT. Variable domain in full (rest from reference TRBV19 and TRBJ2-2): DGGITQSPKYLFRKEGQNVTLSCEQNLNHDAMYWYRQDPGQGLRLIYYSQIVNDFQKGDIAEGYSVSREKKESFPLTVTSAQKNPTAFYLCASSMFGVVDTGELFFGEGSRLTVL.

The chain couples TRBV11-1 to TRBJ2-7, with D unclear. The CDR3 is made up of 14 amino acids. Germline values: CDR1 SGHAT, CDR2 FQDESV (reference sequence). V dropped 5 bases and J dropped 1 base, with 12 bases sitting between them. Written as DNA, the CDR3 is TGTGCCAGCAGCCCAAAGCTGTTATCCTACGAGCAGTACTTC. Protein sequence: CASSPKLLSYEQYF.

The gene calls are TRBV11-2 and TRBJ1-1; 7 nucleotides match TRBD1. Germline-derived CDR1 and CDR2 are SGHAT and FQNNGV. The J segment lost 5 bases and the V segment lost 6 bases, leaving 9 bases of the junction unmatched. The CDR3 is 14 amino acids. CDR3 in amino acids: CASSFSGGNTEAFF. As DNA, the CDR3 is TGTGCCAGCAGTTTTTCAGGGGGAAATACTGAAGCTTTCTTT. Based on the CDR3 plus reference TRBV11-2 and TRBJ1-1, the full variable domain is EAGVAQSPRYKIIEKRQSVAFWCNPISGHATLYWYQQILGQGPKLLIQFQNNGVVDDSQLPKDRFSAERLKGVDSTLKIQPAKLEDSAVYLCASSFSGGNTEAFFGQGTRLTVV.

The rearrangement uses TRBV2 and TRBJ1-2, with D maybe TRBD1 (5 bases). The CDR3 has 12 residues. Germline V gives CDR1 SNHLY, CDR2 FYNNEI. V was cut by 4 bases and J by 7 bases, with 10 bases left in between. The CDR3 DNA reads TGTGCCAGCAGTGCCAGGGAGGGTGGCTACACCTTC. This encodes CASSAREGGYTF.

The chain combines TRBV7-9 with TRBJ2-1; the D gene is possibly TRBD2 (6 bases). Looked up from germline, CDR1 is SEHNR and CDR2 is FQNEAQ (reference sequence). This CDR3 spans 13 amino acids. V shed 1 base and J shed 7 bases, with 8 bases lying between them. CDR3: CASSLVLANEQFF. As DNA, the CDR3 is TGTGCCAGCAGCTTAGTACTAGCTAATGAGCAGTTCTTC.

The chain recombines TRBV12-3 or TRBV12-4 with TRBJ1-1; 10 bases map to TRBD1. The CDR3 runs to 13 residues. The trim removed 10 bases at V and 7 bases at J, leaving 9 bases unmatched. DNA of the CDR3: TGTGCCACATGGAGGGGACAGGGGCTTGAAGCTTTCTTT. Protein sequence: CATWRGQGLEAFF.

The chain joins TRBV11-3 to TRBJ1-2, with a possible D match to TRBD1 (5 bases). V gave up 2 bases and J gave up 0 bases, with 19 bases separating them. The CDR3 length is 18 residues. Germline V gene sequence: CDR1 SGHNT, CDR2 YENEEA. This CDR3 is CASSLTPPGPGTNYGYTF. The DNA of the CDR3 is TGTGCCAGCAGCTTAACCCCCCCAGGGCCAGGGACTAACTATGGCTACACCTTC.

The V and J genes are TRBV6-5 and TRBJ1-1; 7 positions match TRBD1. Trimming at V came to 0 bases and at J to 0 bases, leaving 4 bases not matched to a gene. This CDR3 has 16 residues. Germline CDR1 and CDR2: MNHEY and SVGAGI. CDR3 protein: CASSYSPDRMNTEAFF. The CDR3 DNA follows: TGTGCCAGCAGTTACTCTCCGGACAGGATGAACACTGAAGCTTTCTTT.

The chain uses TRBV6-1 and TRBJ1-2; D possibly corresponds to TRBD1 (6 bases). The germline V and J ends were trimmed by 6 bases and 4 bases, with 12 bases remaining between them. This CDR3 is 13 amino acids long. From germline, CDR1 is MNHNS and CDR2 SASEGT. This CDR3 is CASSNTGIYGYTF. DNA for the CDR3: TGTGCCAGCAGCAACACAGGGATCTATGGCTACACCTTC.

In this sample, this clone turned up once. V and J are TRBV19 and TRBJ1-6, with D possibly being TRBD1 (6 bases). V lost 10 bases, J lost 7 bases, and 14 bases lay in between. This CDR3 contains 13 residues. Per germline, CDR1 LNHDA and CDR2 SQIVND (reference sequence). CDR3 amino acids: CANRTALNSPLHF. The DNA of the CDR3 is TGTGCCAACAGGACAGCGTTAAATTCACCCCTCCACTTT.

The sample holds a few counts of this clone. This rearrangement joins TRBV11-3 to TRBJ2-1; 11 nucleotides match TRBD2. Germline V lookup: CDR1 SGHNT, CDR2 YENEEA. V lost 5 bases and J lost 9; bases outside the gene matches: 9. The CDR3 runs 15 residues. The CDR3 loop is CASSRTSGGKGEQFF. Here the CDR3 DNA reads TGTGCCAGCAGCCGTACTAGCGGGGGCAAGGGTGAGCAGTTCTTC.

The chain recombines TRBV19 with TRBJ2-2; 7 nucleotides line up with TRBD1. This CDR3 spans 14 amino acids. Unmatched junction bases numbered 6, after V lost 6 bases and J lost 5 bases. CDR1 LNHDA and CDR2 SQIVND come from the germline V gene (reference sequence). CDR3 region: CASSKGAWTGELFF. The DNA for the CDR3 is TGTGCCAGTAGCAAGGGGGCTTGGACCGGGGAGCTGTTTTTT.

V gene TRBV12-5 combines with J gene TRBJ2-3; no clear D gene. The V end lost 3 bases, the J end lost 2 bases, and 3 bases lay between the germline ends. This CDR3 region has 12 residues. Germline-derived CDR1 and CDR2 are LGHNT and FRNRAP. The CDR3 reads CASGLLTDTQYF. CDR3 nucleotides: TGTGCTAGTGGTTTACTCACAGATACGCAGTATTTT.

This sequence joins TRBV2 and TRBJ2-2; D call uncertain. Deletions cut 5 bases from V and 0 bases from J, with 10 bases between. Looked up from germline, CDR1 is SNHLY and CDR2 is FYNNEI. The CDR3 totals 15 residues. CDR3 DNA: TGTGCCAGCAGTAGGAGCAGTTCGAACACCGGGGAGCTGTTTTTT. Translation: CASSRSSSNTGELFF.

The genes are TRBV9 and TRBJ1-3; 10 bases map to TRBD1. CDR1 is SGDLS and CDR2 is YYNGEE in the germline V gene. V lost 0 bases to trimming and J lost 0 bases; unmatched junction nucleotides: 12. The CDR3 is made up of 20 amino acids. CDR3 sequence reads: CASSVEGTGASGLSGNTIYF. CDR3 DNA: TGTGCCAGCAGCGTAGAGGGGACAGGGGCCTCTGGCCTCTCTGGAAACACCATATATTTT.